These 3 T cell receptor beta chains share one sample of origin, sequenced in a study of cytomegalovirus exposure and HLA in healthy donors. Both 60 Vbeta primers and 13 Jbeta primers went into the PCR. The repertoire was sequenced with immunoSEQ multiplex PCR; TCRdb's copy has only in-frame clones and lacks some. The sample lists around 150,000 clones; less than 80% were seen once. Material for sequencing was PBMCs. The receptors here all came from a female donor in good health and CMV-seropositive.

CDR3 amino acids: CASSSLYRGEETQYF. The CDR3 bases are TGTGCCAGCAGCTCCTTGTACAGGGGAGAAGAGACCCAGTACTTC. The V and J genes are TRBV5-4 and TRBJ2-5, with 7 bases fitting TRBD1. The CDR3 has 15 residues. Germline CDR1 is SGHNT and CDR2 is YYREEE (reference sequence). The trim removed 3 bases at V and 3 bases at J, leaving 8 bases unmatched.

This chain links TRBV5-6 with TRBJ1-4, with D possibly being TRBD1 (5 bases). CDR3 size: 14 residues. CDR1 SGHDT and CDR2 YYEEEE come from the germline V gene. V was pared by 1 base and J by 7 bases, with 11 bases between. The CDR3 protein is CASSLYGGGEKLFF. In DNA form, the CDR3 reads TGTGCCAGCAGCTTGTACGGGGGTGGTGAAAAACTGTTTTTT.

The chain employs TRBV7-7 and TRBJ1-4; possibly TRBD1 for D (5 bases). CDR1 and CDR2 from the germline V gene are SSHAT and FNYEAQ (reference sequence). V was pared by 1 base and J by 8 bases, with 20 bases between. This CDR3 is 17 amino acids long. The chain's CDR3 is CASSLGSSPGEDEKLFF. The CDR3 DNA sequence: TGTGCCAGCAGCTTAGGGTCGTCTCCGGGGGAGGACGAAAAACTGTTTTTT.